This T cell receptor (beta chain) was identified in a study of shared T cell receptors in the human thymus. Sequenced by immunoSEQ multiplex PCR; TCRdb stores in-frame clones only, minus some. The repertoire includes roughly 700,000 clones, around 89% of them detected once, and 0.0095% to 0.011% sits in the top ten. The V and J ends lost 8 bases and 0 bases respectively, with 10 bases between them. This CDR3 contains 13 residues. CDR1 and CDR2 from the germline V gene are LGHNA and YNFKEQ. This sample also appeared in a second study, on human thymus T cells. From that study: Surgeons resected thymus tissue during corrective heart surgery.

The origin of this receptor is a boy under three years old with a congenital heart defect. The sequencing input was thymocytes. The rearrangement uses TRBV4-2 and TRBJ1-1; the D is unclear. Here the CDR3 reads CASRGQMNTEAFF. The CDR3 DNA reads as TGTGCCAGCCGCGGGCAGATGAACACTGAAGCTTTCTTT.